These T cell receptor beta chains were read from a single sample in a study of cytomegalovirus exposure and HLA in healthy donors. Using immunoSEQ multiplex PCR, the repertoire was profiled, and TCRdb retains in-frame clones only, with some absent. The sample consists of about 140,000 clones, about four fifths of them appearing once. The sequenced sample was PBMCs. The receptors stem from a woman aged 30 to 39 in good health and CMV-seronegative. CDR3s include the opening cysteine and the closing phenylalanine or tryptophan. A D gene is named only where the DNA matches it firmly. Clone sizes are given selectively: once, few, many, or a class where the clone is expanded.

CASKEAPGTEYGYTF	TGTGCCAGTAAAGAGGCCCCCGGGACAGAATATGGCTACACCTTC	.	TRBD1	TRBV19	TRBJ1-2
CASSADRGLVDTQYF	TGCGCCAGCAGCGCTGACAGGGGGCTTGTAGATACGCAGTATTTT	.	TRBD1	TRBV5-1	TRBJ2-3
CASSQVGEAQYF	TGTGCCAGCAGCCAAGTAGGGGAGGCGCAGTATTTT	.	.	TRBV4-2	TRBJ2-3
CASSLSHSSSYNEQFF	TGTGCCAGCAGCTTAAGCCACAGTAGCTCCTACAATGAGCAGTTCTTC	.	.	TRBV7-2	TRBJ2-1
CASSRRGLTEAFF	TGTGCCAGTAGTAGGCGGGGCCTCACTGAAGCTTTCTTT	.	.	TRBV19	TRBJ1-1
CASSLLGLVGSDTQYF	TGTGCCAGCAGCTTATTAGGTCTAGTAGGTTCAGATACGCAGTATTTT	once	.	TRBV7-6	TRBJ2-3
CSVGQQNTEAFF	TGCAGCGTTGGACAGCAGAACACTGAAGCTTTCTTT	once	.	TRBV29-1	TRBJ1-1
CASSLYPGANVLTF	TGCGCCAGCAGCTTGTATCCCGGGGCCAACGTCCTGACTTTC	few	.	TRBV5-1	TRBJ2-6
CASSYSRDQPQHF	TGTGCCAGCAGTTACTCTCGGGATCAGCCCCAGCATTTT	.	.	TRBV6-5	TRBJ1-5
CATSRRQGNTEAFF	TGTGCCACCAGCAGGCGACAGGGGAACACTGAAGCTTTCTTT	.	TRBD1	TRBV15	TRBJ1-1
CASSTTGFGYTF	TGTGCCAGCAGTACGACAGGGTTTGGCTACACCTTC	.	TRBD1	TRBV27	TRBJ1-2
CASSTWDTKGAREKLFF	TGTGCCAGCAGCACTTGGGATACCAAGGGGGCTCGTGAAAAACTGTTTTTT	.	TRBD1	TRBV5-6	TRBJ1-4
CASRSTGGGSYNEQFF	TGTGCCAGCAGATCAACAGGGGGCGGCTCCTACAATGAGCAGTTCTTC	.	TRBD1	TRBV2	TRBJ2-1
CASSLDRAAYGYTF	TGTGCCAGCAGCCTGGACAGGGCAGCCTATGGCTACACCTTC	.	TRBD1	TRBV11-2	TRBJ1-2
CASSRGETQYF	TGTGCCAGCAGCCGGGGAGAGACCCAGTACTTC	.	.	TRBV6-5	TRBJ2-5